This T cell receptor (beta chain) was recorded in a study of T cell repertoires in cytomegalovirus infection. At the level of the study: Indications of both CMV infection and matching HLA type were provided by public TCR beta signatures.

This clonotype has only a few counts. The antigen remains undetermined. One entry per CDR3 protein results from TCRdb running MiXCR on the reads. The sample has around 94,000 distinct CDR3 sequences; approximately 15% are singletons. Study-level results: HLA-C-restricted CMV-specific TCR beta clonotypes were dominant in the ex vivo response.

CDR1 is MGHDK, CDR2 SYGVNS, per germline. V dropped 7 bases and J dropped 5 bases, with 14 bases sitting between them. CDR3 length equals 13 residues. The V gene is TRBV25-1, the J gene TRBJ1-1; a weak D match, TRBD1 (6 bases). Sequencing was done on a sample of PBMCs. This sequence was found in a human donor in good health (CMV status not recorded). Some clones in this sample may be carry-over from other donors' samples. CDR3 nucleotide sequence: TGTGCCAGCACCCGGGGGGGCGAGACTGAAGCTTTCTTT. Residues: CASTRGGETEAFF. The full variable domain, completed using reference TRBV25-1 and TRBJ1-1, is EADIYQTPRYLVIGTGKKITLECSQTMGHDKMYWYQQDPGMELHLIHYSYGVNSTEKGDLSSESTVSRIRTEHFPLTLESARPSHTSQYLCASTRGGETEAFFGQGTRLTVV.